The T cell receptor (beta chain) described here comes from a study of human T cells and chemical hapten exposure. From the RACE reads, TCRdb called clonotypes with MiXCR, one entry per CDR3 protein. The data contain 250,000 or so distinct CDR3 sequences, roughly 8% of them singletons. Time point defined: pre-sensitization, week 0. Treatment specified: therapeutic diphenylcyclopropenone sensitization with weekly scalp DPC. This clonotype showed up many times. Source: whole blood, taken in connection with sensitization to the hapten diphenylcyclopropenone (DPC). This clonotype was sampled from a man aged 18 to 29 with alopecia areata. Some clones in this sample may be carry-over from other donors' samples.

In nucleotides, the CDR3 is TGTGCCAGCAGCGTAGATCTTGTGACTAGGCGGGAGACCCAGTACTTC. Translating it yields CASSVDLVTRRETQYF. J is TRBJ2-5 and V is TRBV9; possibly TRBD2 for D (6 bases). Germline CDR1 is SGDLS and CDR2 is YYNGEE. V lost 0 bases, J lost 5 bases, and 17 bases lay in between. CDR3 length: 16 amino acids.